Listed below are T cell receptor beta chains from one sample, sequenced in a study of cytomegalovirus exposure and HLA in healthy donors. Clones were sequenced by immunoSEQ multiplex PCR, and TCRdb holds only the in-frame ones, with some missing. The repertoire holds 150,000 to 200,000 clones, approximately 78% seen once, with 0.9% to 1% in the top ten. Sequenced input: PBMCs. The receptors here all came from a girl aged 2-10 years in good health and CMV-seropositive. CDR3s include the opening cysteine and the closing phenylalanine or tryptophan. Each record gives: D gene, J gene, clone size, V gene, CDR3 protein, CDR3 DNA. D genes are given only for firm matches. Clone size is stated in some rows and not others, as once, few, many or a class when expanded.

>NA|TRBJ2-7|NA|TRBV21-1
CASSKMRLAGGEQYF
TGTGCCAGCAGCAAAATGAGACTAGCGGGGGGCGAGCAGTACTTC
>TRBD2|TRBJ2-3|NA|TRBV19
CASRVAGGTDTQYF
TGTGCCAGTAGAGTGGCGGGAGGGACAGATACGCAGTATTTT
>NA|TRBJ1-5|NA|TRBV19
CASIRSKEAQPQHF
TGTGCCAGTATAAGATCCAAGGAGGCCCAGCCCCAGCATTTT
>NA|TRBJ1-1|few|TRBV5-1
CASSLAVYGTTNTEAFF
TGCGCCAGCAGCTTGGCCGTTTACGGGACAACGAACACTGAAGCTTTCTTT
>NA|TRBJ1-6|NA|TRBV27
CASSFSRVRLSLHF
TGTGCCAGCAGTTTCTCCAGGGTTAGGTTATCCCTCCACTTT
>TRBD2|TRBJ2-1|NA|TRBV2
CAIGEGTSGPNSYNEQFF
TGTGCCATCGGGGAGGGGACTAGCGGACCAAACTCCTACAATGAGCAGTTCTTC
>TRBD2|TRBJ2-1|NA|TRBV18
CASSPGTSGYEQFF
TGTGCCAGCTCACCAGGGACTAGCGGATATGAGCAGTTCTTC
>NA|TRBJ2-1|NA|TRBV30
CAWSPLAYNEQFF
TGTGCCTGGAGTCCGCTAGCCTACAATGAGCAGTTCTTC
>TRBD2|TRBJ2-3|NA|TRBV4-2
CASSRPSETSAQYF
TGTGCCAGCAGCCGCCCCTCGGAGACTAGCGCGCAGTATTTT
>TRBD1|TRBJ1-2|NA|TRBV28
CASSPPWGTAEHYGYTF
TGTGCCAGCAGTCCCCCTTGGGGGACAGCCGAACACTATGGCTACACCTTC
>TRBD1|TRBJ1-4|NA|TRBV4-1
CASSDDRVEEKLFF
TGCGCCAGCAGCGACGACAGGGTAGAAGAAAAACTGTTTTTT
>TRBD1|TRBJ1-4|few|TRBV4-1
CASSRGQLNEKLFF
TGCGCCAGCAGCCGGGGACAGCTCAATGAAAAACTGTTTTTT
>NA|TRBJ1-5|NA|TRBV19
CATQDIANQPQHF
TGTGCCACCCAGGACATTGCCAATCAGCCCCAGCATTTT
>NA|TRBJ2-2|NA|TRBV28
CASTSPRGNTGELFF
TGTGCCAGCACCTCCCCCAGGGGGAACACCGGGGAGCTGTTTTTT
>TRBD1|TRBJ1-1|NA|TRBV4-1
CASSQFTGGGTEAFF
TGCGCCAGCAGCCAATTTACAGGGGGAGGCACTGAAGCTTTCTTT
>TRBD2|TRBJ2-3|NA|TRBV15
CATSRGGSEDTQYF
TGTGCCACCAGCAGGGGCGGGAGTGAAGATACGCAGTATTTT
>NA|TRBJ1-2|NA|TRBV30
CAWYQGGPNGYTF
TGTGCCTGGTATCAGGGAGGGCCGAATGGCTACACCTTC
>TRBD1|TRBJ2-5|NA|TRBV5-1
CASSLALPGQTKETQYF
TGCGCCAGCAGCTTGGCGTTGCCGGGACAGACAAAAGAGACCCAGTACTTC
>TRBD2|TRBJ2-1|NA|TRBV18
CAGASGDQLKGFF
TGTGCCGGGGCTAGCGGGGATCAGTTGAAGGGGTTCTTC
>NA|TRBJ1-2|NA|TRBV6-5
CASSYLEKGYGYTF
TGTGCCAGCAGCTACTTGGAGAAAGGCTATGGCTACACCTTC
>NA|TRBJ1-5|NA|TRBV7-2
CASRRTDYSNQPQHF
TGTGCCAGCAGACGGACAGACTATAGCAATCAGCCCCAGCATTTT
>TRBD2|TRBJ2-2|NA|TRBV10-1
CASSELAGGPGTGELFF
TGCGCCAGCAGTGAGCTAGCGGGAGGGCCCGGCACCGGGGAGCTGTTTTTT
>TRBD1|TRBJ2-1|NA|TRBV5-1
CASSLWTGGGNEQFF
TGCGCCAGCAGCTTGTGGACAGGGGGGGGAAATGAGCAGTTCTTC
>NA|TRBJ2-3|NA|TRBV11-2
CASSLYPEANTDTQYF
TGTGCCAGCAGCTTATACCCAGAGGCCAACACAGATACGCAGTATTTT
>TRBD1|TRBJ2-5|NA|TRBV7-2
CASSSTGWEETQYF
TGTGCCAGCAGCTCGACAGGGTGGGAAGAGACCCAGTACTTC
>TRBD2|TRBJ2-1|NA|TRBV5-4
CASSPKGLAGPREQFF
TGTGCCAGCAGCCCAAAGGGACTAGCGGGACCTCGGGAGCAGTTCTTC
>NA|TRBJ2-3|NA|TRBV14
CASSLNANTQYF
TGTGCCAGCAGCCTAAACGCGAATACGCAGTATTTT
>TRBD1|TRBJ2-7|NA|TRBV27
CASSLGQGNEQYF
TGTGCCAGCAGTTTAGGACAGGGAAACGAGCAGTACTTC
>NA|TRBJ1-2|NA|TRBV10-3
CAISEPPWTDKFHGYTF
TGTGCCATCAGTGAGCCCCCTTGGACAGACAAGTTCCATGGCTACACCTTC
>TRBD2|TRBJ2-5|NA|TRBV30
CAWSAGRAVKTQYF
TGTGCCTGGAGTGCCGGGAGGGCCGTAAAGACCCAGTACTTC
>NA|TRBJ2-6|NA|TRBV6-1
CASTIDKTGANVLTF
TGTGCCAGCACTATCGACAAGACTGGGGCCAACGTCCTGACTTTC
>NA|TRBJ2-3|NA|TRBV28
CASSLLNTQYF
TGTGCCAGCAGTTTATTAAATACGCAGTATTTT
>NA|TRBJ2-2|NA|TRBV5-6
CASSLWASANTGELFF
TGTGCCAGCAGCTTGTGGGCCAGTGCGAACACCGGGGAGCTGTTTTTT
>NA|TRBJ2-7|few|TRBV5-1
CASSLGGGEQYF
TGCGCCAGCAGCTTGGGGGGCGGCGAGCAGTACTTC
>NA|TRBJ1-1|NA|TRBV7-9
CSSSSGETEAFF
TGTTCCAGCAGCTCCGGAGAGACTGAAGCTTTCTTT
>TRBD2|TRBJ2-1|NA|TRBV18
CASSARTSAYNEQFF
TGTGCCAGCTCGGCAAGGACTAGCGCCTACAATGAGCAGTTCTTC
>TRBD2|TRBJ2-1|few|TRBV4-1
CASSGTSGRAGEQFF
TGCGCCAGCAGCGGGACTAGCGGGAGGGCGGGTGAGCAGTTCTTC
>NA|TRBJ1-1|NA|TRBV6-1
CASIGRGGTEAFF
TGTGCCAGCATTGGGCGGGGAGGAACTGAAGCTTTCTTT
>NA|TRBJ2-3|NA|TRBV9
CASSVGTNSITDTQYF
TGTGCCAGCAGCGTAGGTACCAACTCGATCACAGATACGCAGTATTTT
>NA|TRBJ2-5|NA|TRBV15
CATPPISQETQYF
TGTGCCACGCCTCCGATTAGCCAAGAGACCCAGTACTTC
>TRBD2|TRBJ2-7|NA|TRBV2
CASTPAGWGLARNEQYF
TGTGCCAGCACCCCCGCCGGGTGGGGACTAGCGAGAAACGAGCAGTACTTC
>NA|TRBJ1-1|few|TRBV5-1
CASSRVNDRRMNTEAFF
TGCGCCAGCAGCCGGGTGAATGACAGGCGAATGAACACTGAAGCTTTCTTT
>TRBD2|TRBJ2-3|NA|TRBV6-1
CASRELAASTDTQYF
TGTGCCAGCAGGGAGCTAGCGGCTAGCACAGATACGCAGTATTTT
>TRBD1|TRBJ2-6|NA|TRBV29-1
CSVGFRGGTGGGGANVLTF
TGCAGCGTTGGATTCAGAGGGGGGACAGGCGGTGGTGGGGCCAACGTCCTGACTTTC
>TRBD2|TRBJ2-3|NA|TRBV29-1
CSVEAFFAGGPSTDTQYF
TGCAGCGTTGAAGCGTTCTTTGCGGGAGGGCCCAGCACAGATACGCAGTATTTT
>NA|TRBJ1-5|NA|TRBV6-5
CASSYDRDQPQHF
TGTGCCAGCAGTTACGACAGAGATCAGCCCCAGCATTTT
>NA|TRBJ1-5|NA|TRBV30
CAWSVRGAHGPQHF
TGTGCCTGGAGTGTACGGGGGGCCCATGGGCCCCAGCATTTT
>NA|TRBJ1-3|few|TRBV30
CAAILLGGSGNTIYF
TGTGCCGCGATTTTGCTGGGGGGGTCTGGAAACACCATATATTTT
>TRBD1|TRBJ2-3|once|TRBV29-1
CSVGFGTGGDSGTDTQYF
TGCAGCGTAGGTTTCGGGACAGGGGGCGATTCTGGCACAGATACGCAGTATTTT
>NA|TRBJ1-5|NA|TRBV28
CASSTPGETTQYSNQPQHF
TGTGCCAGCAGTACCCCCGGGGAGACAACGCAGTATAGCAATCAGCCCCAGCATTTT
>NA|TRBJ2-1|NA|TRBV30
CAWSPGPYNEQFF
TGTGCCTGGAGCCCGGGTCCCTACAATGAGCAGTTCTTC
>NA|TRBJ1-1|NA|TRBV13
CASSLQQTTEAFF
TGTGCCAGCAGCTTACAACAGACGACTGAAGCTTTCTTT
>NA|TRBJ1-5|NA|TRBV27
CASSFGGVGPQHF
TGTGCCAGCAGTTTTGGGGGCGTTGGGCCCCAGCATTTT
>TRBD1|TRBJ2-7|NA|TRBV28
CATIKEGARNEQYF
TGTGCCACTATAAAAGAGGGGGCGAGGAACGAGCAGTACTTC
>NA|TRBJ1-5|NA|TRBV9
CASSVGGGVWNQPQHF
TGTGCCAGCAGCGTAGGAGGGGGGGTTTGGAATCAGCCCCAGCATTTT
>NA|TRBJ2-4|NA|TRBV7-8
CASSTMLDLAKNIQYF
TGTGCCAGCAGCACCATGCTAGACTTAGCCAAAAACATTCAGTACTTC
>TRBD1|TRBJ1-1|few|TRBV6-5
CASSYKGAAEAFF
TGTGCCAGCAGTTACAAGGGGGCCGCTGAAGCTTTCTTT
>NA|TRBJ1-2|NA|TRBV30
CAWSRSRGTGYGYTF
TGTGCCTGGAGCCGGAGTCGGGGAACAGGGTATGGCTACACCTTC
>NA|TRBJ1-1|NA|TRBV30
CAWSDQTGTEAFF
TGTGCCTGGAGTGACCAAACAGGGACTGAAGCTTTCTTT